This paragraph reports one T cell receptor (beta chain). Its antigen is unknown. This specimen belongs to a study of shared clonotypes between healthy human individuals. The table came from immunoSEQ multiplex PCR; TCRdb's copy has only in-frame clones and leaves some out. The table records some 580,000 clones, more than 95% of them present only once. Study-level points and caveats: Few donors restricted represented genetic and exposure-history diversity.

The CDR3 has 15 residues. Between the trimmed V and J ends, which lost 7 bases and 0 bases, there was a span of 14 bases. Germline values: CDR1 SGHNT, CDR2 YYREEE (reference sequence). The clonotype originates from a woman younger than 45 in good health. Sequenced input: naive CD4+ T cells sorted from blood. Noted subset: CD45RA+ positively selected. The chain carries TRBV5-4 and TRBJ1-3, with a tentative D call TRBD1 (6 bases). In DNA form, the CDR3 reads TGTGCCAGCGGCTCGGGGGGCGACTCTGGAAACACCATATATTTT. Its protein is CASGSGGDSGNTIYF.